Below, one T cell receptor (beta chain) is given with its context. Antigen: not known. Germline values: CDR1 SGHTA, CDR2 FQGTGA. The V end lost 2 bases, the J end lost 4 bases, and 8 bases lay between the germline ends. The CDR3 totals 13 residues. Prior autoimmune disease or systemic immunosuppression barred patients. Blood samples were obtained at baseline, cycle 4 day 1, and cycle 7 day 1. These data originate in a study of OX40 agonist ivuxolimab in advanced cancers. General study findings and limits: Expanded clones belonging to CD8+ T cells outnumbered, on average, those of CD4+. Clonal expansion by week 6 occurred in CD4+ and CD8+ blood T cells (at 0.1 to 3.0 mg/kg).

Method: immunoSEQ multiplex PCR; TCRdb's copy keeps in-frame clones and lacks some. The sample holds about 54,000 clones, more than 85% seen once. Sequencing was performed on CD4+ or CD8+ T cells sorted from blood, taken in a trial of the OX40 agonist ivuxolimab. This TCR came from an adult with an advanced solid tumor such as melanoma, head and neck, liver or kidney cancer. The chain links TRBV7-3 to TRBJ1-1; D is undetermined. CDR3: CASSLLEGTEAFF. The CDR3 DNA is TGTGCCAGCAGCTTACTTGAGGGCACTGAAGCTTTCTTT.